The clone carrying this T cell receptor (beta chain) was detected only a few times. The data were taken from a study of neoadjuvant anti-PD-1 for oral cavity cancer. The overall study: Patients mostly received three to four biweekly nivolumab doses at 3 mg/kg before surgery.

Repertoires were generated with immunoSEQ multiplex PCR, while TCRdb's copy carries only in-frame clones and drops some. Here the sample spans roughly 13,000 clones, just under 70% being singletons. CDR1 and CDR2 from the germline V gene are SGHNT and YYREEE (reference sequence). V lost 0 bases to trimming and J lost 7 bases; unmatched junction nucleotides: 4. This CDR3 region has 14 residues. The time point denotes: after neoadjuvant nivolumab, at surgical resection. The chain recombines TRBV5-4 with TRBJ1-5; 7 bases are shared with TRBD1. The input for sequencing was PBMCs, taken after nivolumab (anti-PD-1) treatment. This TCR derives from a person between 40 and 85 years old with oral cavity squamous cell carcinoma. The CDR3 DNA follows: TGTGCCAGCAGCTTGGGACAGGGAGGACAGCCCCAGCATTTT. It is translated as CASSLGQGGQPQHF.